The 14 T cell receptor beta chains listed next were all sequenced from one sample in a study of blood T cell repertoires in COVID-19. Data came from immunoSEQ multiplex PCR; TCRdb stores just in-frame clones and leaves some out. The sample has some 110,000 clones; about 83% are singletons. The sample was peripheral blood. These receptors were taken from a human donor in a cohort sampled during active COVID-19.

The chain joins TRBV27 to TRBJ1-5, with unresolved D. The CDR3 has 14 amino acids. V lost 3 bases to trimming and J lost 4 bases, with 10 bases between them. Looked up from germline, CDR1 is MNHEY and CDR2 is SMNVEV (reference sequence). CDR3 loop: CASSFGGKNQPQHF. In nucleotides, the CDR3 is TGTGCCAGCAGTTTTGGAGGCAAGAATCAGCCCCAGCATTTT.

V and J are TRBV28 and TRBJ1-2, with 7 bases fitting TRBD1. Germline V gives CDR1 MDHEN, CDR2 SYDVKM. V lost 5 bases to trimming and J lost 8 bases; unmatched junction nucleotides: 20. CDR3 length: 17 residues. CDR3 protein: CASSTHPDSRGRWGYTF. In DNA, the CDR3 is TGTGCCAGCAGTACCCACCCCGACTCTAGGGGGCGCTGGGGCTACACCTTC.

The V and J genes are TRBV3-1 (or the pseudogene TRBV3-2) and TRBJ2-7; TRBD2 matches 9 bases. V was pared by 4 bases and J by 5 bases, with 3 bases of the junction left unmatched. CDR1 and CDR2 from the germline V gene are LGHDT and YNNKEL (reference sequence). This CDR3 contains 13 residues. The CDR3 sequence: CASSLAGENEQYF. The CDR3 DNA sequence: TGTGCCAGCAGCCTAGCGGGAGAGAACGAGCAGTACTTC.

The chain recombines TRBV3-1 (or the pseudogene TRBV3-2) with TRBJ2-3; a weak D match, TRBD2 (6 bases). Germline lookup yields CDR1 LGHDT and CDR2 YNNKEL (reference sequence). Trimming cost V 0 bases and J 2 bases, with 9 bases left between them. The CDR3 runs to 15 residues. The CDR3 DNA follows: TGTGCCAGCAGCCAAGAAGCGGACTACACAGATACGCAGTATTTT. The encoded protein is CASSQEADYTDTQYF.

This clone came up once. The chain combines TRBV18 with TRBJ2-7, with 8 bases aligning to TRBD1. Germline CDR1 KGHSH, CDR2 LQKENI. The junction had 6 bases not matched to a gene; V was cut back by 1 base and J by 7 bases. This CDR3 has 14 amino acids. CDR3 residues: CASSPLDRGGEQYF. CDR3 DNA: TGTGCCAGCTCACCACTAGACAGGGGAGGTGAGCAGTACTTC. Full variable domain (rest looked up from reference TRBV18 and TRBJ2-7): NAGVMQNPRHLVRRRGQEARLRCSPMKGHSHVYWYRQLPEEGLKFMVYLQKENIIDESGMPKERFSAEFPKEGPSILRIQQVVRGDSAAYFCASSPLDRGGEQYFGPGTRLTVT.

V is TRBV3-1 (or the pseudogene TRBV3-2) and J is TRBJ2-5; tentatively, D is TRBD2 (6 bases). CDR1 and CDR2 (germline): LGHDT, YNNKEL (reference sequence). Trimming removed 3 bases from V and 7 bases from J, with 6 bases in between. This CDR3 is built from 11 residues. DNA for the CDR3: TGTGCCAGCAGCCAGGGAGGGACCCAGTACTTC. Residues: CASSQGGTQYF.

The genes are TRBV5-1 and TRBJ2-1, with 9 positions matching TRBD2. Trimming at V came to 4 bases and at J to 12 bases, leaving 8 bases not matched to a gene. Per the germline V gene, CDR1 is SGHRS and CDR2 is YFSETQ. CDR3 length: 13 amino acids. The DNA of the CDR3 is TGCGCCAGCAGCCCCGGGACTAGCACCCCGCAGTTCTTC. This encodes CASSPGTSTPQFF. The full variable domain, completed using reference TRBV5-1 and TRBJ2-1, is KAGVTQTPRYLIKTRGQQVTLSCSPISGHRSVSWYQQTPGQGLQFLFEYFSETQRNKGNFPGRFSGRQFSNSRSEMNVSTLELGDSALYLCASSPGTSTPQFFGPGTRLTVL.

The chain uses TRBV7-6 and TRBJ2-3; 11 nucleotides agree with TRBD2. CDR3 length: 17 residues. With 5 bases clipped from V and 2 bases from J, the junction kept 9 bases outside the gene matches. Germline CDR1 SGHVS, CDR2 FNYEAQ. Here the CDR3 reads CASSVTSGSGVTDTQYF. The CDR3 bases are TGTGCCAGCAGCGTAACTAGCGGGAGTGGAGTCACAGATACGCAGTATTTT.

J is TRBJ2-5 and V is TRBV19; a weak D match, TRBD1 (6 bases). The germline CDR1 and CDR2 sequences are LNHDA and SQIVND (reference sequence). The CDR3 loop spans 14 amino acids. Trimming stripped 7 bases from V and 1 base from J, with 13 bases between. CDR3 region: CASKRGIGQETQYF. CDR3 nucleotide sequence: TGTGCCAGTAAAAGGGGGATAGGCCAAGAGACCCAGTACTTC.

This chain uses TRBV5-1 with TRBJ1-1; the D gene is possibly TRBD1 (5 bases). The CDR3 is 10 amino acids. V was pared by 7 bases and J by 11 bases, with 12 bases between. Germline CDR1 reads SGHRS; CDR2 reads YFSETQ. CDR3 region: CASPGGEAFF. Here the CDR3 DNA reads TGCGCCAGCCCGGGGGGTGAGGCTTTCTTT.

The chain employs TRBV4-1 and TRBJ1-1; tentative D call: TRBD1 (5 bases). The CDR3 sequence is 15 residues long. The V end was cut by 3 bases, the J end by 5 bases, with 16 bases between. Germline V gives CDR1 MGHRA, CDR2 YSYEKL. The CDR3 protein is CASSQEPGGLTEAFF. The CDR3 DNA reads TGCGCCAGCAGCCAGGAACCGGGGGGATTAACTGAAGCTTTCTTT.

This rearrangement joins TRBV4-3 to TRBJ2-1, with 14 bases that match TRBD2. This CDR3 is built from 15 residues. With V trimmed by 4 bases and J by 8 bases, 4 bases remained unmatched. The germline V gene has CDR1 LGHNA and CDR2 YSLEER. The CDR3 DNA follows: TGCGCCAGCAGCCGGACTAGCGGGAGGATCGATGAGCAGTTCTTC. This gives the protein CASSRTSGRIDEQFF.

The chain couples TRBV28 to TRBJ2-7; 9 bases match TRBD1. The CDR3 extends over 14 amino acids. Germline lookup yields CDR1 MDHEN and CDR2 SYDVKM. The V segment lost 4 bases and the J segment 3 bases; nucleotides outside the gene matches: 4. The DNA of the CDR3 is TGTGCCAGCAGTTCCGGGACAGGGCACTACGAGCAGTACTTC. It codes for CASSSGTGHYEQYF.

The V call is TRBV7-9, the J call TRBJ2-7, with TRBD2 matching over 11 bases. The germline gives CDR1 SEHNR, CDR2 FQNEAQ (reference sequence). J lost 5 bases, V lost 5 bases, and 8 bases had no gene match. This CDR3 spans 15 amino acids. The CDR3 loop reads CASSLGIAGGDEQYF. The CDR3 DNA sequence: TGTGCCAGCAGCCTAGGGATAGCGGGAGGGGACGAGCAGTACTTC.